These T cell receptor beta chains were read from a single sample in a study of blood T cell repertoires in COVID-19. Sequenced by immunoSEQ multiplex PCR; TCRdb stores in-frame clones only, minus some. The table lists some 190,000 clones, roughly nine tenths of them singletons. The sequenced material came from PBMCs or T cells enriched from blood (not recorded which). The source of these receptors is a woman aged 40 to 55 in a cohort exposed to, infected with or recovered from COVID-19 (not recorded which). The CDR3 runs from the conserved cysteine through the conserved F or W. The D gene is left open where the match is weak. Size is omitted from some rows. Given values are once, few, many or a class for expanded clones.

v_call: TRBV28
d_call: TRBD1
j_call: TRBJ1-1
clone_size: few
cdr3_nt: TGTGCCAGCAGTTTATTGGGAACAGGGGATACTGAAGCTTTCTTT
cdr3_aa: CASSLLGTGDTEAFF

v_call: TRBV11-2
d_call: TRBD2
j_call: TRBJ2-5
clone_size: -
cdr3_nt: TGTGCCAGCAGTTTTACCGGGACTAGCAGGGAGACCCAGTACTTC
cdr3_aa: CASSFTGTSRETQYF

v_call: TRBV6-5
d_call: TRBD2
j_call: TRBJ2-7
clone_size: -
cdr3_nt: TGTGCCAGCAGGCCACCGGGACTAGCGGGAAACGAGCAGTACTTC
cdr3_aa: CASRPPGLAGNEQYF

v_call: TRBV19
d_call: -
j_call: TRBJ2-3
clone_size: -
cdr3_nt: TGTGCCACAAACTCGGGCACAGATACGCAGTATTTT
cdr3_aa: CATNSGTDTQYF

v_call: TRBV11-2
d_call: -
j_call: TRBJ2-7
clone_size: -
cdr3_nt: TGTGCCAGCAGCTTAGAGTTAAACGAGCAGTACTTC
cdr3_aa: CASSLELNEQYF

v_call: TRBV7-9
d_call: -
j_call: TRBJ1-1
clone_size: few
cdr3_nt: TGTGCCAGCAGCTTCGGAGGGAACACTGAAGCTTTCTTT
cdr3_aa: CASSFGGNTEAFF

v_call: TRBV2
d_call: TRBD1
j_call: TRBJ1-5
clone_size: -
cdr3_nt: TGTGCCAGCAGTGACGGACAGGTCAATCAGCCCCAGCATTTT
cdr3_aa: CASSDGQVNQPQHF

v_call: TRBV7-8
d_call: -
j_call: TRBJ1-2
clone_size: -
cdr3_nt: TGTGCCAGCAGCTTAGCGCAGGAAGCTGGCTACACCTTC
cdr3_aa: CASSLAQEAGYTF

v_call: TRBV13
d_call: -
j_call: TRBJ1-1
clone_size: -
cdr3_nt: TGTGCCAGCAGCGGGGGGGCCATGAACACTGAAGCTTTCTTT
cdr3_aa: CASSGGAMNTEAFF

v_call: TRBV19
d_call: -
j_call: TRBJ2-7
clone_size: -
cdr3_nt: TGTGCCAGTAGCGGCACAGGTACCCCCTACGAGCAGTACTTC
cdr3_aa: CASSGTGTPYEQYF

v_call: TRBV9
d_call: TRBD1
j_call: TRBJ2-7
clone_size: -
cdr3_nt: TGTGCCAGCAGCGTCGGGGACAGGGGATACGAGCAGTACTTC
cdr3_aa: CASSVGDRGYEQYF

v_call: TRBV7-2
d_call: TRBD2
j_call: TRBJ2-7
clone_size: few
cdr3_nt: TGTGCCAGCAGCTTAAGCGCGTCTAGCGGGAGCTACGAGCAGTACTTC
cdr3_aa: CASSLSASSGSYEQYF

v_call: TRBV6-2/TRBV6-3
d_call: -
j_call: TRBJ1-2
clone_size: -
cdr3_nt: TGTGCCAGCAGCCCGCTCGCGGGCAAAGATGGCTACACCTTC
cdr3_aa: CASSPLAGKDGYTF

v_call: TRBV7-9
d_call: TRBD1
j_call: TRBJ1-1
clone_size: -
cdr3_nt: TGTGCCAGCAGCTCCCAGGGGGCAGTCGCTGAAGCTTTCTTT
cdr3_aa: CASSSQGAVAEAFF

v_call: TRBV7-9
d_call: -
j_call: TRBJ1-2
clone_size: -
cdr3_nt: TGTGCCAGCAGCTTACAGGGCGCCGGCTACACCTTC
cdr3_aa: CASSLQGAGYTF

v_call: TRBV5-1
d_call: -
j_call: TRBJ2-1
clone_size: -
cdr3_nt: TGCGCCAGCAGCTTGGATAGCGACAATGAGCAGTTCTTC
cdr3_aa: CASSLDSDNEQFF

v_call: TRBV6-5
d_call: -
j_call: TRBJ1-1
clone_size: -
cdr3_nt: TGTGCCAGCAGTTACCGGCAGGGAAACACTGAAGCTTTCTTT
cdr3_aa: CASSYRQGNTEAFF

v_call: TRBV6-5
d_call: -
j_call: TRBJ2-5
clone_size: -
cdr3_nt: TGTGCCATCCTGACTTTGGGAGAGACCCAGTACTTC
cdr3_aa: CAILTLGETQYF

v_call: TRBV2
d_call: TRBD1
j_call: TRBJ1-5
clone_size: -
cdr3_nt: TGTGCCAGCAGAGAGGGACAGTATAGCAATCAGCCCCAGCATTTT
cdr3_aa: CASREGQYSNQPQHF

v_call: TRBV27
d_call: -
j_call: TRBJ1-2
clone_size: -
cdr3_nt: TGTGCCAGCAGTTCGGGGGGGCGCAATGGCTACACCTTC
cdr3_aa: CASSSGGRNGYTF

v_call: TRBV21-1
d_call: -
j_call: TRBJ1-1
clone_size: -
cdr3_nt: TGTGCCAGCAGCAAATCAAGGGGCACTGAAGCTTTCTTT
cdr3_aa: CASSKSRGTEAFF

v_call: TRBV19
d_call: TRBD1
j_call: TRBJ2-1
clone_size: -
cdr3_nt: TGTGCCAGTAGCCCGCAGGGGGCTGACAATGAGCAGTTCTTC
cdr3_aa: CASSPQGADNEQFF

v_call: TRBV13
d_call: -
j_call: TRBJ2-7
clone_size: -
cdr3_nt: TGTGCCAGCAGCATTCAGAAGGGGGCCTACGAGCAGTACTTC
cdr3_aa: CASSIQKGAYEQYF

v_call: TRBV11-2
d_call: TRBD1
j_call: TRBJ2-7
clone_size: -
cdr3_nt: TGTGCCAGCAGCTTAGATCTGACAGGGGGTTACGAGCAGTACTTC
cdr3_aa: CASSLDLTGGYEQYF

v_call: TRBV15
d_call: TRBD1
j_call: TRBJ2-2
clone_size: -
cdr3_nt: TGTGCCACTTCACCGGACAGGGGGCGAGCCGGGGAGCTGTTTTTT
cdr3_aa: CATSPDRGRAGELFF